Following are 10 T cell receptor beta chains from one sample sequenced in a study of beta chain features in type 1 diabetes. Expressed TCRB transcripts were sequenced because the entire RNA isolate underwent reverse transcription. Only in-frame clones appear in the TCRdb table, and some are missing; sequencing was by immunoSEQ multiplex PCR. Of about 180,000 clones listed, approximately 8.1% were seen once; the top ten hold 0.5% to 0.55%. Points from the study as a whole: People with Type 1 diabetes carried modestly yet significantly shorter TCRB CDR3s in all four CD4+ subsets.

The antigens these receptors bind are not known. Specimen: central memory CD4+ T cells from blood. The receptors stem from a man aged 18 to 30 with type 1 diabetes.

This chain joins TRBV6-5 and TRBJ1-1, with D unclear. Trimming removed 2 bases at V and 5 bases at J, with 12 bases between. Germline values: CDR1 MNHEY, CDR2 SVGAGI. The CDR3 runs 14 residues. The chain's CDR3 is CASSYRRGGTEAFF. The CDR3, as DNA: TGTGCCAGCAGTTACAGGCGGGGAGGTACTGAAGCTTTCTTT.

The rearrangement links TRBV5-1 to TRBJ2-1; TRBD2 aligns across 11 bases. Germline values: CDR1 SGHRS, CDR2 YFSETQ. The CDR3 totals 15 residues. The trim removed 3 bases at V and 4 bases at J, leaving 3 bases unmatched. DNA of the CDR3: TGCGCCAGCAGCTCTAGCGGGGGGATATACAATGAGCAGTTCTTC. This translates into CASSSSGGIYNEQFF.

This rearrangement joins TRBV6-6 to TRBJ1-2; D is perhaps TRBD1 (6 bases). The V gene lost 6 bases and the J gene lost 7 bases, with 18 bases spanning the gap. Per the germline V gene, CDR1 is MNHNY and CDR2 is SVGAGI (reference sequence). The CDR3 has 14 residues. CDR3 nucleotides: TGTGCCAGCAGCTCCGGGACATCAGTGTCTGGCTACACCTTC. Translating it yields CASSSGTSVSGYTF.

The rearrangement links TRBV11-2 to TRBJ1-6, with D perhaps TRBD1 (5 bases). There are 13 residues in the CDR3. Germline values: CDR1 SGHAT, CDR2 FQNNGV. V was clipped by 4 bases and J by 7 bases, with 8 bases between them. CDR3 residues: CASSSTENSPLHF. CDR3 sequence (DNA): TGTGCCAGCAGCTCGACAGAAAATTCACCCCTCCACTTT.

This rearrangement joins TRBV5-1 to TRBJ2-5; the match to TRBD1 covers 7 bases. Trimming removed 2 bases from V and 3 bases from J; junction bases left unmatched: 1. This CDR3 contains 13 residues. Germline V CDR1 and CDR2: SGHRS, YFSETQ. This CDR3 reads CASSFGTEETQYF. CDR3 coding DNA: TGCGCCAGCAGCTTTGGGACAGAAGAGACCCAGTACTTC.

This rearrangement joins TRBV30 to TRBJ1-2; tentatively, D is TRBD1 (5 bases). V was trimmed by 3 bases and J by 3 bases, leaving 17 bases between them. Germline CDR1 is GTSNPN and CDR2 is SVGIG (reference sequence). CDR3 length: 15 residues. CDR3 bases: TGTGCCTGGAGAGCTTTAGGGGTTGGAGACTATGGCTACACCTTC. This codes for CAWRALGVGDYGYTF.

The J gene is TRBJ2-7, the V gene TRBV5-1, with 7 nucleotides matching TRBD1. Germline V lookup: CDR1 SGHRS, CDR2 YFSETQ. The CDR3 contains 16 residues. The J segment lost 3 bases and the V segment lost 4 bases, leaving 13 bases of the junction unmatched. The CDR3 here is CASSAGTDVKYYEQYF. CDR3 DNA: TGCGCCAGCAGCGCCGGGACAGACGTTAAATACTACGAGCAGTACTTC.

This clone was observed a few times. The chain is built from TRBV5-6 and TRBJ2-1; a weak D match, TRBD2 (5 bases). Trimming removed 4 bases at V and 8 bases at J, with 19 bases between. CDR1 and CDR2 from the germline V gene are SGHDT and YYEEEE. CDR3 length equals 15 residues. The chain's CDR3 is CASSPYYWESDEQFF. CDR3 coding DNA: TGTGCCAGCAGCCCTTACTATTGGGAGAGCGATGAGCAGTTCTTC.

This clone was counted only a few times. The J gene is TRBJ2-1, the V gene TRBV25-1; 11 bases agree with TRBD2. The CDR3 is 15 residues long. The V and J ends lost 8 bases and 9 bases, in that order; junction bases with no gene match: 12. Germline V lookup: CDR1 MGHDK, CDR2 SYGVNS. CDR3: CASGVGTSGALEQFF. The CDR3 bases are TGTGCCAGCGGGGTGGGGACTAGCGGAGCCCTTGAGCAGTTCTTC. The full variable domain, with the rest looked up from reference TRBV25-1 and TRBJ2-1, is EADIYQTPRYLVIGTGKKITLECSQTMGHDKMYWYQQDPGMELHLIHYSYGVNSTEKGDLSSESTVSRIRTEHFPLTLESARPSHTSQYLCASGVGTSGALEQFFGPGTRLTVL.

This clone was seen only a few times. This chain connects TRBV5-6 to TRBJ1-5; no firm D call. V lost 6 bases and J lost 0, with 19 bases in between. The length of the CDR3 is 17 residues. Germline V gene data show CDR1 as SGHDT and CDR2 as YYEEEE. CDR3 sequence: CASIIVLSGYSNQPQHF. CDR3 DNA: TGTGCCAGCATCATTGTCCTGTCAGGATATAGCAATCAGCCCCAGCATTTT.